These T cell receptor beta chains were read from a single sample in a study of T cell responses to AZD1222 COVID-19 vaccine. TCRdb keeps only in-frame clones here, not all; method: immunoSEQ multiplex PCR. The table lists around 120,000 clones, approximately 83% of them singletons. The sample in question was peripheral blood, obtained on day 0 of MenACWY control vaccination. Receptors originate from an adult in good health. CDR3s include the opening cysteine and the closing phenylalanine or tryptophan. Fields, in order: V gene, J gene, CDR3 protein.

V gene: TRBV28
J gene: TRBJ2-5
CDR3 protein: CASSGQGQETQYF

V gene: TRBV19
J gene: TRBJ1-1
CDR3 protein: CATLLSAGTDNFKMNTEAFF

V gene: TRBV21-1
J gene: TRBJ1-2
CDR3 protein: CASSKVGADGYTF

V gene: TRBV6-2/TRBV6-3
J gene: TRBJ1-5
CDR3 protein: CASSYDGNQPQHF

V gene: TRBV19
J gene: TRBJ2-1
CDR3 protein: CASSSIDRAYGNEQFF

V gene: TRBV5-1
J gene: TRBJ2-5
CDR3 protein: CASSPGAGTETQYF

V gene: TRBV6-5
J gene: TRBJ1-3
CDR3 protein: CASKRGDTIYF

V gene: TRBV6-2/TRBV6-3
J gene: TRBJ1-2
CDR3 protein: CASSLAVGGLDTF

V gene: TRBV7-3
J gene: TRBJ1-2
CDR3 protein: CASSSSWETGVGGYTF

V gene: TRBV5-1
J gene: TRBJ2-7
CDR3 protein: CASSLALGAVYEQYF

V gene: TRBV7-2
J gene: TRBJ2-7
CDR3 protein: CASSLGLLGEQYF

V gene: TRBV11-2
J gene: TRBJ2-2
CDR3 protein: CASRAPGQRLWGELFF